What follows are 27 T cell receptor beta chains derived from one specimen sequenced in a study of T cells in Graves' hyperthyroidism and ophthalmopathy. Amplification of TCR beta CDR3 regions was performed using RNA transcripts as template. The TCR CDR3 first-round RT-PCR relied on the HTBI primer set. TCRdb re-derived calls from the multiplex PCR reads in MiXCR, one entry per CDR3 protein. The sample carries over 400,000 distinct CDR3 sequences, roughly 14% recorded once. The specimen sequenced was blood. These receptors were taken from a man between 18 and 35 years old with Graves' ophthalmopathy.

This clonotype came up many times. The genes are TRBV20-1 and TRBJ1-1; no definite D call. V lost 1 base and J 1 base, leaving 10 bases between the germline ends. CDR3 length equals 14 residues. Germline values: CDR1 DFQATT, CDR2 SNEGSKA (reference sequence). The DNA of the CDR3 is TGCAGTGCTAGAGTTCTAAGGTCGAACACTGAAGCTTTCTTT. Translating gives CSARVLRSNTEAFF.

On this clonotype itself: A much larger clone lies one base from this, so it may be a read error. This chain links TRBV7-9 with TRBJ2-7; D is possibly TRBD1 or TRBD2 (5 bases each). Trimming took 5 bases from V and 3 from J, leaving 14 bases between them. The germline CDR1 and CDR2 sequences are SEHNR and FQNEAQ (reference sequence). CDR3 length: 14 amino acids. CDR3 region: CASSPPGSHYEQYF. As DNA, the CDR3 is TGTGCCAGCAGCCCTCCAGGGAGCCACTACGAGCAGTACTTC.

The chain has TRBV10-2 and TRBJ2-7, with TRBD1 matching over 7 bases. Germline V lookup: CDR1 WSHSY, CDR2 SAAADI. The CDR3 is made up of 12 amino acids. After removal of 7 bases from V and 2 bases from J, the junction contained 2 bases not matched to a gene. CDR3 sequence reads: CASTGQAYEQYF. The CDR3, as DNA: TGCGCCAGCACCGGACAGGCCTACGAGCAGTACTTC.

In its sample, this clonotype was seen a few times. The V call is TRBV10-2, the J call TRBJ2-1; 11 bases agree with TRBD2. Germline V gives CDR1 WSHSY, CDR2 SAAADI. The V segment lost 8 bases and the J segment 8 bases; nucleotides outside the gene matches: 8. The CDR3 extends over 14 amino acids. The chain's CDR3 is CASLVAGGPHEQFF. CDR3 nucleotides: TGCGCCAGCCTCGTAGCGGGGGGGCCCCATGAGCAGTTCTTC.

The rearrangement links TRBV24-1 to TRBJ1-5, with 9 bases identical to TRBD1. Germline V lookup: CDR1 KGHDR, CDR2 SFDVKD. This CDR3 spans 14 amino acids. V lost 7 bases, J lost 5 bases, and 5 bases stayed unmatched. CDR3 nucleotide sequence: TGTGCCACCAGCCGGGACAGGGTTTATCAGCCCCAGCATTTT. It specifies CATSRDRVYQPQHF.

This chain uses TRBV4-2 with TRBJ2-5; 11 bases align to TRBD2. The CDR3 sequence is 15 residues long. The V and J ends lost 4 bases and 0 bases, in that order; junction bases with no gene match: 1. Germline V gene lookup returns CDR1 LGHNA and CDR2 YNFKEQ. CDR3 amino acids: CASSPLAGDQETQYF. DNA of the CDR3: TGTGCCAGCAGCCCACTAGCGGGAGACCAAGAGACCCAGTACTTC.

This clonotype has a count of ten or more. V usage is TRBV24-1 and J usage is TRBJ1-2, with D perhaps matching TRBD1 (5 bases). Germline loops: CDR1 KGHDR, CDR2 SFDVKD. The CDR3 contains 15 residues. Trimming cost V 3 bases and J 2 bases, with 12 bases left between them. The CDR3 nucleotides read TGTGCCACCAGTGATCCTGGTTCAGGGAACTATGGCTACACCTTC. Translated, it gives CATSDPGSGNYGYTF.

This clonotype has a count of ten or more. The V call is TRBV20-1, the J call TRBJ1-5; no definite D call. The V end lost 0 bases, the J end lost 2 bases, and 11 bases lay between the germline ends. Germline V lookup: CDR1 DFQATT, CDR2 SNEGSKA (reference sequence). CDR3 size: 15 residues. CDR3 sequence reads: CSARDAGSGNQPQHF. In DNA, the CDR3 is TGCAGTGCTAGAGATGCGGGGTCTGGCAATCAGCCCCAGCATTTT.

This clonotype has ten or more counts. V gene TRBV12-3 or TRBV12-4 combines with J gene TRBJ2-7; 9 bases map to TRBD1. J lost 4 bases, V lost 6 bases, and 22 bases had no gene match. The CDR3 has 19 amino acids. The CDR3 coding sequence is TGTGCCAGCAGCTCCGTGGAGGGACAGGGTTCCCCTGTTATTTACGAGCAGTACTTC. This gives the protein CASSSVEGQGSPVIYEQYF.

In regard to this clonotype: A much larger clonotype is one base distant, so this may be a read error. The chain employs TRBV20-1 and TRBJ2-7; 7 positions match TRBD2. After removal of 5 bases from V and 3 bases from J, the junction contained 13 bases not matched to a gene. The CDR3 contains 15 residues. Germline V gives CDR1 DFQATT, CDR2 SNEGSKA (reference sequence). This CDR3 reads CSAGPSSGGGYEQYF. The DNA for the CDR3 is TGCAGTGCTGGCCCCTCTAGCGGCGGGGGCTACGAGCAGTACTTC.

V is TRBV4-1 and J is TRBJ2-2, with D uncertain. The CDR3 consists of 18 residues. Trimming took off 0 bases at V and 0 bases at J, with 14 bases between the two ends. Germline V lookup: CDR1 MGHRA, CDR2 YSYEKL. This CDR3 is CASSQEAPPRANTGELFF. CDR3 bases: TGCGCCAGCAGCCAAGAGGCACCTCCCCGAGCGAACACCGGGGAGCTGTTTTTT.

This clonotype was recorded many times. The chain links TRBV11-3 to TRBJ2-2; 10 bases are a match to TRBD1. The CDR3 loop spans 18 amino acids. Germline trimming cut 0 bases from V and 5 bases from J; bases unmatched to any gene: 9. From germline, CDR1 is SGHNT and CDR2 YENEEA. The CDR3 sequence is CASSLDQGGTGVTGELFF. CDR3 nucleotides: TGTGCCAGCAGCTTAGATCAAGGCGGGACAGGGGTTACCGGGGAGCTGTTTTTT.

This clonotype was observed a handful of times. The CDR3 spells CASSYQVGYTF. The CDR3 bases are TGTGCCAGCAGTTACCAAGTGGGCTACACCTTC. J is TRBJ1-2 and V is TRBV6-6; unclear D gene. V shed 2 bases and J shed 8 bases, with 6 bases lying between them. The CDR3 sequence is 11 residues long. CDR1 MNHNY and CDR2 SVGAGI come from the germline V gene (reference sequence).

The sample holds many counts of this clonotype. This chain links TRBV12-3 or TRBV12-4 with TRBJ2-5; 9 bases line up with TRBD1. The V and J ends lost 4 bases and 5 bases, in that order; junction bases with no gene match: 5. CDR3 length: 14 residues. DNA for the CDR3: TGTGCCAGCAGTTCGACAGGGGGAGAGGAGACCCAGTACTTC. Amino acids: CASSSTGGEETQYF.

This clonotype has ten or more counts. The chain links TRBV2 to TRBJ1-2; unclear D gene. This CDR3 region has 13 residues. Trimming shortened V by 7 bases and J by 5 bases, and 14 bases separated the two germline ends. Germline loops: CDR1 SNHLY, CDR2 FYNNEI. CDR3 sequence: CASTLMAEYGYTF. CDR3 in DNA: TGTGCCAGCACCTTGATGGCAGAATATGGCTACACCTTC.

V is TRBV2 and J is TRBJ1-1; 7 bases match TRBD1. There are 15 residues in the CDR3. V lost 6 bases to trimming and J lost 2 bases; unmatched junction nucleotides: 9. The V gene's germline CDR1 is SNHLY and CDR2 FYNNEI. The CDR3 DNA reads TGTGCCAGCAGAGAACAGGGGTGGGGTAACACTGAAGCTTTCTTT. Translating gives CASREQGWGNTEAFF.

This clonotype has a count of ten or more. The chain uses TRBV6-2 or TRBV6-3 and TRBJ1-5; D is unresolved. The V and J ends lost 0 bases and 3 bases respectively, with 3 bases between them. Germline CDR1 reads MNHEY; CDR2 reads SVGEGT. CDR3 length: 13 amino acids. CDR3 amino acids: CASSYSFNQPQHF. In nucleotides, the CDR3 is TGTGCCAGCAGTTACTCTTTCAATCAGCCCCAGCATTTT.

In its sample, this clonotype was seen a few times. The chain is built from TRBV4-1 and TRBJ1-4; TRBD1 matches 7 bases. CDR1 and CDR2 from the germline V gene are MGHRA and YSYEKL. V lost 4 bases, J lost 8 bases, and 10 bases stayed unmatched. The CDR3 loop spans 15 amino acids. The CDR3 region is CASSLFNRGQEKLFF. CDR3 bases: TGCGCCAGCAGCCTTTTTAACAGGGGACAGGAAAAACTGTTTTTT.

This clonotype was recorded at least ten times. The chain is built from TRBV7-9 and TRBJ2-5; D is tentatively TRBD1 or TRBD2 (7 bases each). From germline, CDR1 is SEHNR and CDR2 FQNEAQ (reference sequence). The CDR3 is 15 residues long. The ends were cut back, 4 bases at V and 2 bases at J, with 14 bases in the middle. CDR3 nucleotides: TGTGCCAGCAGCTCCAGGGGGGGGGAACAAGAGACCCAGTACTTC. Its protein is CASSSRGGEQETQYF.

The sample holds a few counts of this clonotype. The chain joins TRBV4-2 to TRBJ1-6; D gene ambiguous. CDR1 is LGHNA and CDR2 is YNFKEQ in the germline V gene. Trimming stripped 0 bases from V and 9 bases from J, with 15 bases between. This CDR3 is built from 16 residues. CDR3 in DNA: TGTGCCAGCAGCCAAGATATCCCGGGCATGTCTTCACCCCTCCACTTT. Protein: CASSQDIPGMSSPLHF.

The gene calls are TRBV6-2 or TRBV6-3 and TRBJ1-1; a weak D match, TRBD1 (6 bases). Germline lookup yields CDR1 MNHEY and CDR2 SVGEGT. The CDR3 is 14 residues long. V was pared by 0 bases and J by 8 bases, with 13 bases between. The CDR3 nucleotides read TGTGCCAGCAGTTACTCGATGCAGGGGAGAGAAGCTTTCTTT. Protein product: CASSYSMQGREAFF.

This clonotype has a count of ten or more. The chain links TRBV12-3 or TRBV12-4 to TRBJ2-7; D is uncertain. This CDR3 is 11 amino acids long. The germline V and J ends were trimmed by 5 bases and 7 bases, with 9 bases remaining between them. The CDR3 spells CASSTLGEQYF. The CDR3 DNA follows: TGTGCCAGCAGTACTTTGGGGGAGCAGTACTTC.

The rearrangement joins TRBV24-1 to TRBJ2-3, with TRBD2 identical over 11 bases. The V segment lost 4 bases and the J segment 0 bases; nucleotides outside the gene matches: 5. Germline CDR1 is KGHDR and CDR2 is SFDVKD. The CDR3 length is 17 residues. The CDR3 DNA reads as TGTGCCACCAGTGAAAGCTCTAGCGGGGGGAGCACAGATACGCAGTATTTT. This translates into CATSESSSGGSTDTQYF.

The rearrangement uses TRBV19 and TRBJ1-1; D is ambiguous. Germline V CDR1 and CDR2: LNHDA, SQIVND (reference sequence). This CDR3 is 15 amino acids long. The V end was cut by 7 bases, the J end by 4 bases, with 19 bases between. The CDR3 DNA reads as TGTGCCAGTACCTCCAGGAGCAGGTTTATCACTGAAGCTTTCTTT. Its translation is CASTSRSRFITEAFF.

The chain has TRBV6-1 and TRBJ2-1; 10 nucleotides align to TRBD2. The germline CDR1 and CDR2 sequences are MNHNS and SASEGT. The length of the CDR3 is 16 residues. The V segment lost 4 bases and the J segment 7 bases; nucleotides outside the gene matches: 10. The CDR3 DNA reads TGTGCCAGCAGTGCCCCAACTAGCGGGGCTCGTAATGAGCAGTTCTTC. This codes for CASSAPTSGARNEQFF.

This clonotype was seen many times. The V and J genes are TRBV12-3 or TRBV12-4 and TRBJ2-1; D perhaps matches TRBD1 (6 bases). Trimming stripped 6 bases from V and 6 bases from J, with 12 bases between. CDR3 length: 13 amino acids. CDR3 DNA sequence: TGTGCCAGCAGCTATATAGGGGGCAATGAGCAGTTCTTC. Protein: CASSYIGGNEQFF.

This clonotype came up many times. The chain couples TRBV3-1 to TRBJ2-7; 9 nucleotides align to TRBD2. In germline, CDR1 is LGHDT, CDR2 YNNKEL (reference sequence). This CDR3 has 17 amino acids. V gave up 2 bases and J gave up 3 bases; unmatched junction bases: 11. CDR3 bases: TGTGCCAGCAGCCAAAGAGCGGGGGGACAGCTAAACTACGAGCAGTACTTC. Its protein is CASSQRAGGQLNYEQYF.